The 2 T cell receptor beta chains in this list originate from one sample, sequenced in a study of response to subunit inactivated influenza vaccine. TCRdb recomputed calls from the RT-PCR reads with MiXCR, one row per CDR3 protein. The sample includes roughly 670,000 distinct CDR3 sequences, 13% to 15% of them seen just once. The sample consisted of PBMCs from blood, taken approximately 15 days before vaccination. The receptors stem from a man aged 50-59 years who received an inactivated influenza vaccine.

The gene calls are TRBV12-3 or TRBV12-4 and TRBJ2-7; 14 bases align to TRBD2. V shed 7 bases and J 4 bases; nucleotides not matched to a gene: 3. The CDR3 has 14 amino acids. The CDR3 sequence: CASMTSGRGYEQYF. The CDR3 DNA reads TGTGCCAGCATGACTAGCGGGAGGGGATACGAGCAGTACTTC.

The chain has TRBV7-2 and TRBJ1-2; D is unclear. This CDR3 has 13 residues. V was cut by 2 bases and J by 5 bases, with 9 bases left in between. Germline assignment: CDR1 SGHTA and CDR2 FQGNSA. The CDR3 region is CASSLLPGYGYTF. CDR3 nucleotide sequence: TGTGCCAGCAGCTTACTCCCCGGTTATGGCTACACCTTC.